One sample yielded the 26 T cell receptor beta chains listed below, sequenced in a study of blood T cell repertoires in COVID-19. Here immunoSEQ multiplex PCR was the method, and the copy in TCRdb shows in-frame clones only, minus some. This table holds about 280,000 clones, approximately 88% found once. Sequencing input: PBMCs or T cells enriched from blood (not recorded which). All receptors derive from a woman aged 40 to 50 who had recovered from COVID-19.

The rearrangement joins TRBV4-1 to TRBJ2-3, with TRBD2 identical over 9 bases. Unmatched junction bases numbered 7, after V lost 2 bases and J lost 1 base. The CDR3 extends over 17 amino acids. Germline-derived CDR1 and CDR2 are MGHRA and YSYEKL. The CDR3, as DNA: TGCGCCAGCAGCCAATTCGCGGCGGGGGGGCGCACAGATACGCAGTATTTT. It specifies CASSQFAAGGRTDTQYF.

The gene calls are TRBV10-3 and TRBJ2-5, with 12 bases identical to TRBD2. CDR1 and CDR2 from the germline V gene are ENHRY and SYGVKD. The CDR3 is 19 residues long. Unmatched junction bases numbered 12, after V lost 3 bases and J lost 1 base. Here the CDR3 DNA reads TGTGCCATCAGTGATGGGCTAGCGGGAGGGAAAAACCCCCAAGAGACCCAGTACTTC. Protein product: CAISDGLAGGKNPQETQYF.

The rearrangement uses TRBV5-6 and TRBJ1-1; the D is unclear. Trimming left V 5 bases short and J 1 base short, with 12 bases between. The CDR3 has 14 amino acids. Germline assignment: CDR1 SGHDT and CDR2 YYEEEE. The CDR3 coding sequence is TGTGCCAGCAGTTTGACACACCCGAACACTGAAGCTTTCTTT. This gives the protein CASSLTHPNTEAFF.

V usage is TRBV10-3 and J usage is TRBJ2-1; 8 bases agree with TRBD2. The CDR3 contains 13 residues. V lost 6 bases and J lost 4; bases outside the gene matches: 2. Germline assignment: CDR1 ENHRY and CDR2 SYGVKD. The CDR3: CAIRTSEYNEQFF. CDR3 in DNA: TGTGCCATCAGGACTAGCGAGTACAATGAGCAGTTCTTC.

V usage is TRBV5-6 and J usage is TRBJ2-5, with D maybe TRBD2 (6 bases). Germline CDR1 SGHDT, CDR2 YYEEEE. CDR3 length equals 18 residues. V lost 2 bases to trimming and J lost 4 bases, with 24 bases between them. CDR3 loop: CASSFRRDVIKGIETQYF. The CDR3 DNA reads TGTGCCAGCAGCTTTCGGAGGGATGTGATTAAGGGGATAGAGACCCAGTACTTC. The complete variable domain, with remaining parts taken from reference TRBV5-6 and TRBJ2-5, reads DAGVTQSPTHLIKTRGQQVTLRCSPKSGHDTVSWYQQALGQGPQFIFQYYEEEERQRGNFPDRFSGHQFPNYSSELNVNALLLGDSALYLCASSFRRDVIKGIETQYFGPGTRLLVL.

For the CDR3, the DNA is TGTGCCAGCAGCCCTAAGACGGGGACTGAAGCTTTCTTT. It codes for CASSPKTGTEAFF. The gene calls are TRBV9 and TRBJ1-1, with D unresolved. Trimming cost V 4 bases and J 5 bases, with 12 bases left between them. The germline CDR1 and CDR2 sequences are SGDLS and YYNGEE. This CDR3 has 13 residues.

This clone was observed at least ten times. The CDR3 is CASTMGGSAGQETQYF. The CDR3 DNA reads TGTGCCAGCACCATGGGGGGGAGTGCGGGACAAGAGACCCAGTACTTC. The chain is built from TRBV2 and TRBJ2-5, with 7 bases that match TRBD2. V dropped 7 bases and J dropped 2; count of bases not matched to a gene: 13. The CDR3 extends over 16 amino acids. CDR1 and CDR2 from the germline V gene are SNHLY and FYNNEI.

V and J are TRBV7-2 and TRBJ1-1; 9 bases match TRBD1. CDR3 length equals 15 residues. Per the germline V gene, CDR1 is SGHTA and CDR2 is FQGNSA. Losses at the gene ends were 5 bases for V and 0 bases for J; bases not matched to a gene: 4. The CDR3 DNA reads TGTGCCAGCAGCACGAACAGGGGGCTGAACACTGAAGCTTTCTTT. This sequence encodes CASSTNRGLNTEAFF.

The V gene is TRBV4-2, the J gene TRBJ1-2; D not certain. The CDR3 is 13 residues long. Germline values: CDR1 LGHNA, CDR2 YNFKEQ. V was pared by 0 bases and J by 4 bases, with 6 bases between. The DNA of the CDR3 is TGTGCCAGCAGCCAAGATCAGTCCTATGGCTACACCTTC. It codes for CASSQDQSYGYTF.

In its sample, this clone was seen once. The rearrangement links TRBV6-2 or TRBV6-3 to TRBJ2-1, with 11 bases matching TRBD2. This CDR3 is 15 amino acids long. V shed 5 bases and J 5 bases; nucleotides not matched to a gene: 5. Germline V gene data show CDR1 as MNHEY and CDR2 as SVGEGT. In nucleotides, the CDR3 is TGTGCCAGCAGTAAAGGGACTAGCGGCGACAATGAGCAGTTCTTC. It codes for CASSKGTSGDNEQFF.

The chain combines TRBV6-5 with TRBJ2-5; TRBD2 agrees at 8 bases. Germline CDR1 is MNHEY and CDR2 is SVGAGI. CDR3 length: 13 amino acids. Trimming cost V 8 bases and J 4 bases; bases outside gene matches: 6. DNA of the CDR3: TGTGCCAGCGGCCTTAGCGGGATAGAGACCCAGTACTTC. Translated, it gives CASGLSGIETQYF.

The gene calls are TRBV20-1 and TRBJ2-7, with D maybe TRBD2 (6 bases). This CDR3 is built from 14 residues. Germline V gives CDR1 DFQATT, CDR2 SNEGSKA (reference sequence). V lost 3 bases, J lost 2 bases, and 14 bases lay in between. The CDR3 loop reads CSASSGLPPYEQYF. For the CDR3, the DNA is TGCAGTGCTAGTTCGGGACTCCCCCCCTACGAGCAGTACTTC.

The J gene is TRBJ2-2, the V gene TRBV14, with 10 bases lining up with TRBD2. J was trimmed by 4 bases and V by 1 base; bases with no gene match: 6. The CDR3 is made up of 17 amino acids. The V gene's germline CDR1 is SGHDN and CDR2 FVKESK. The CDR3 spells CASSQGYTSGITGELFF. The CDR3 DNA reads as TGTGCCAGCAGCCAAGGGTATACTAGCGGGATCACCGGGGAGCTGTTTTTT.

The genes are TRBV30 and TRBJ1-4; D is perhaps TRBD1 (5 bases). The CDR3 is 16 amino acids. V was clipped by 0 bases and J by 0 bases, with 11 bases between them. Germline loops: CDR1 GTSNPN, CDR2 SVGIG (reference sequence). CDR3 loop: CAWSVGQVATNEKLFF. Written as DNA, the CDR3 is TGTGCCTGGAGTGTGGGGCAGGTTGCAACTAATGAAAAACTGTTTTTT.

The rearrangement uses TRBV5-1 and TRBJ2-7, with D uncertain. The CDR3 has 14 residues. V was shortened by 0 bases and J by 4 bases, with 11 bases between the two germline ends. Germline loops: CDR1 SGHRS, CDR2 YFSETQ. In DNA, the CDR3 is TGCGCCAGCAGCTTGGGCCCTAGTACGTACGAGCAGTACTTC. Translation gives CASSLGPSTYEQYF.

The chain joins TRBV6-5 to TRBJ1-2; 7 bases are a match to TRBD1. Losses at the gene ends were 0 bases for V and 6 bases for J; bases not matched to a gene: 10. The CDR3 spans 16 residues. Germline loops: CDR1 MNHEY, CDR2 SVGAGI. The CDR3 DNA follows: TGTGCCAGCAGTTACTCGATCGTTACAGGGGTCGATGGCTACACCTTC. Residues: CASSYSIVTGVDGYTF.

This chain connects TRBV10-3 to TRBJ1-4; no definite D call. This CDR3 is 13 amino acids long. Germline-derived CDR1 and CDR2 are ENHRY and SYGVKD. V lost 0 bases and J 8 bases, leaving 7 bases between the germline ends. DNA of the CDR3: TGTGCCATCAGTGAGTCTCAACTCGAAAAACTGTTTTTT. Translated: CAISESQLEKLFF.

The J gene is TRBJ2-1, the V gene TRBV19; TRBD1 aligns across 9 bases. Germline CDR1 reads LNHDA; CDR2 reads SQIVND (reference sequence). V lost 5 bases to trimming and J lost 0 bases; unmatched junction nucleotides: 8. The CDR3 contains 17 residues. The DNA for the CDR3 is TGTGCCAGTAGTTCCCAGGACAGGGGAGGCTCCTACAATGAGCAGTTCTTC. Translating it yields CASSSQDRGGSYNEQFF. Supplemented by reference TRBV19 and TRBJ2-1, the full variable domain reads DGGITQSPKYLFRKEGQNVTLSCEQNLNHDAMYWYRQDPGQGLRLIYYSQIVNDFQKGDIAEGYSVSREKKESFPLTVTSAQKNPTAFYLCASSSQDRGGSYNEQFFGPGTRLTVL.

This chain uses TRBV28 with TRBJ2-5, with D perhaps TRBD2 (6 bases). Trimming stripped 3 bases from V and 0 bases from J, with 14 bases between. This CDR3 is 16 amino acids long. The germline CDR1 and CDR2 sequences are MDHEN and SYDVKM. The CDR3 DNA is TGTGCCAGCAGTTTCCCGGAGGGCCAGTACCAAGAGACCCAGTACTTC. Translating gives CASSFPEGQYQETQYF.

J is TRBJ1-6 and V is TRBV4-3; D perhaps matches TRBD1 (5 bases). This CDR3 is 13 amino acids long. Per germline, CDR1 LGHNA and CDR2 YSLEER. V shed 4 bases and J shed 7 bases, with 8 bases lying between them. CDR3 DNA: TGCGCCAGCAGCCGGACACTCAATTCACCCCTCCACTTT. Protein sequence: CASSRTLNSPLHF.

This chain uses TRBV4-2 with TRBJ2-7; TRBD2 might be the D (5 bases). V was shortened by 0 bases and J by 6 bases, with 9 bases between the two germline ends. The CDR3 runs 13 residues. The germline CDR1 and CDR2 sequences are LGHNA and YNFKEQ. This CDR3 is CASSQDRGLEQYF. As DNA, the CDR3 is TGTGCCAGCAGCCAAGATAGAGGGCTCGAGCAGTACTTC.

This chain joins TRBV3-1 (or the pseudogene TRBV3-2) and TRBJ1-4; 8 bases map to TRBD1. The CDR3 is made up of 16 amino acids. Germline V gives CDR1 LGHDT, CDR2 YNNKEL (reference sequence). V dropped 0 bases and J dropped 5; count of bases not matched to a gene: 5. This chain's CDR3 is CASSQEGDRGNEKLFF. As DNA, the CDR3 is TGTGCCAGCAGCCAAGAAGGAGACAGGGGAAATGAAAAACTGTTTTTT.

The V and J genes are TRBV5-1 and TRBJ1-1; D might be TRBD1 (5 bases). Trimming stripped 1 base from V and 7 bases from J, with 14 bases between. The CDR3 has 14 amino acids. CDR1 and CDR2 (germline): SGHRS, YFSETQ. The CDR3 nucleotides are TGCGCCAGCAGCTTGCCGGAGGGGCTAGGTGAAGCTTTCTTT. Protein product: CASSLPEGLGEAFF.

The chain uses TRBV6-6 and TRBJ1-2; no reliable D call. The CDR3 length is 12 residues. Germline CDR1 is MNHNY and CDR2 is SVGAGI (reference sequence). V lost 8 bases and J 4 bases, leaving 11 bases between the germline ends. CDR3 loop: CASEGGSYGYTF. The CDR3 DNA follows: TGTGCCAGCGAGGGAGGGTCCTATGGCTACACCTTC.

This rearrangement joins TRBV7-8 to TRBJ1-2, with a possible D match to TRBD1 (6 bases). The CDR3 loop spans 13 amino acids. Germline loops: CDR1 SGHVS, CDR2 FQNEAQ. Trimming shortened V by 10 bases and J by 2 bases, and 14 bases separated the two germline ends. CDR3 bases: TGTGCCACCCGGAAGGGGGGGAACTATGGCTACACCTTC. Its protein product is CATRKGGNYGYTF.

This chain links TRBV30 with TRBJ2-1; possibly TRBD1 for D (7 bases). Germline CDR1 and CDR2: GTSNPN and SVGIG (reference sequence). The ends were cut back, 4 bases at V and 9 bases at J, with 22 bases in the middle. This CDR3 contains 15 residues. The CDR3 DNA reads TGTGCCTGGACCGACAGGGCGGGATATACGGGTGAGCAGTTCTTC. Translating gives CAWTDRAGYTGEQFF.